This TCR beta chain was retrieved from a study of T cell repertoires in cytomegalovirus infection. Whole-study context: HLA-B-restricted CMV epitopes that are well studied, plus recently identified HLA-C-restricted ones, were used by the study.

General study points: Based on cumulative public TCR beta family frequency, carriers of CMV plus the relevant HLA were identified. The ex vivo response was dominated by HLA-C-restricted CMV-specific TCR beta clonotypes.

This clonotype has a single count. Its target is unknown. V lost 5 bases and J lost 5; bases outside the gene matches: 9. The CDR3 consists of 14 residues. The V gene's germline CDR1 is MNHNY and CDR2 SVGAGI (reference sequence). TCRdb itself ran the reads through MiXCR, one entry per CDR3 protein. The top ten clones hold roughly 13% of a sample with hundreds of thousands of distinct CDR3 sequences, approximately 33% of them seen once. This specimen consisted of cultured CD8+ T cells from PBMCs, obtained from culture after CMV antigen stimulation. V and J are TRBV6-6 and TRBJ2-7, with TRBD1 identical over 7 bases. The sequence derives from a human donor in good health (CMV status not recorded). Some clones in this sample may be carry-over from other donors' samples. The CDR3: CASSTAGTVDEQYV. DNA for the CDR3: TGTGCCAGCAGTACCGCCGGGACAGTGGACGAGCAGTACGTC.